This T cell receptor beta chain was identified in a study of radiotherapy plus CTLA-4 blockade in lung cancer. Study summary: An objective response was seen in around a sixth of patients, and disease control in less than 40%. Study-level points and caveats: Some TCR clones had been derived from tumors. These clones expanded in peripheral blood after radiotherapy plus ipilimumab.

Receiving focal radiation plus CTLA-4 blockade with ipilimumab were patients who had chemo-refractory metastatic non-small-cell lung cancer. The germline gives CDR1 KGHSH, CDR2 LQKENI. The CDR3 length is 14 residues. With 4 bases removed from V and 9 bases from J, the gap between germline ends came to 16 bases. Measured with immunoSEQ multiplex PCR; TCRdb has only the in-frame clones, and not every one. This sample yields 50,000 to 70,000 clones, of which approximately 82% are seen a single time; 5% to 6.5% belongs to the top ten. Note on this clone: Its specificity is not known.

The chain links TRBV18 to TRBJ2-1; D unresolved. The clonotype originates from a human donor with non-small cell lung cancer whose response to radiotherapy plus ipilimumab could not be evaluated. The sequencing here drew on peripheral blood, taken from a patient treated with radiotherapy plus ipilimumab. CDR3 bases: TGTGCCAGCTCACTGGGTCGTACGGGTTTTGAGCAGTTCTTC. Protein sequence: CASSLGRTGFEQFF.